Here is one T cell receptor beta chain with its context. The antigen remains unidentified. The length of the CDR3 is 17 residues. The germline V gene has CDR1 MNHEY and CDR2 SVGAGI. The data belong to a study of T cells expressing NK-cell markers. TCRdb reprocessed the 5' RACE reads and reports one entry per CDR3 protein, with no DNA. The listing records about 160,000 distinct CDR3 sequences. Broader study findings: Each of about six donors carried dominant NKG2C+ clonotypes accounting for about 1.0-7.0% of CD8+ T cells.

The TCR was taken from a man aged 18 to 69 in good health. The chain recombines TRBV6-5 with TRBJ2-3; TCRdb gives TRBD2 as the D gene, but with no DNA this cannot be confirmed. The sequenced material came from blood T cells: a sorted CD56 or NKG2C T cell subset, CD4+ or CD8+ T cells, or bulk PBMC T cells (not recorded which). The CDR3 region is CASSFRSSGGIADTQYF.